This entry is about one TCR beta chain. These data belong to a study of CD8+ T cells in alopecia areata. Described treatment: oral pan-JAK inhibitor, 5-10 mg twice daily. PBMCs served as the source from which CD4+ and CD8+ T cells were sorted. RNA was extracted and reverse transcribed into cDNA as the sequencing template. Generated by immunoSEQ multiplex PCR, the TCRdb table keeps only in-frame clones and is missing some. The sample holds over 150,000 clones, roughly 50% seen once. V dropped 3 bases and J dropped 2 bases, with 8 bases sitting between them. The length of the CDR3 is 15 residues. Germline V gene data show CDR1 as SGHVS and CDR2 as FNYEAQ.

Here the sequenced sample was CD4+ T cells sorted from blood, taken at week 24, from a patient treated with tofacitinib. This TCR came from a human donor with alopecia areata. V and J are TRBV7-6 and TRBJ2-6; weak D call: TRBD1 (6 bases). The CDR3 nucleotides are TGTGCCAGCAGCTTCAGGGGTACTGGGGCCAACGTCCTGACTTTC. Residues: CASSFRGTGANVLTF.